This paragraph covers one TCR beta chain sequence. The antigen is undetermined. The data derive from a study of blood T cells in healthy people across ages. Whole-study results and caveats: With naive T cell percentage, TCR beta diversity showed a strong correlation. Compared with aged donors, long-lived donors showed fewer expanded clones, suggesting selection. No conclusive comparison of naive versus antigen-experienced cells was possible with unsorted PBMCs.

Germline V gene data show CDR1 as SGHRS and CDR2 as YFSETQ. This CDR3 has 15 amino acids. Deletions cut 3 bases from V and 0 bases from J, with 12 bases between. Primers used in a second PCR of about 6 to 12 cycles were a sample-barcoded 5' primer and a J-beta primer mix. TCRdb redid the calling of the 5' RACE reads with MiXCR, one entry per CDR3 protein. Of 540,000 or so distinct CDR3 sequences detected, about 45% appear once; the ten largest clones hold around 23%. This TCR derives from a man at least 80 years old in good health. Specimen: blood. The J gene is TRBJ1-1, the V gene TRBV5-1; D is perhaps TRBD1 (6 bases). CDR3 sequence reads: CASSSTGTVNTEAFF. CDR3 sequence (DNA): TGCGCCAGCAGCTCCACAGGGACGGTGAACACTGAAGCTTTCTTT.